Given below is one T cell receptor beta chain in context. The entry originates in a study of control samples from healthy donors and cancer patients. Generated by immunoSEQ multiplex PCR, the TCRdb table keeps only in-frame clones and is missing some. The sample holds about 15,000 clones, 87% seen once. Per germline, CDR1 SGHTA and CDR2 FQGNSA. Trimming pared 2 bases from V and 0 bases from J, leaving 11 bases between. This CDR3 is built from 15 residues. The receptor was isolated from a woman aged 70-85 years with colorectal cancer. The chain combines TRBV7-2 with TRBJ2-7, with D maybe TRBD2 (5 bases). Source material: PBMCs. DNA of the CDR3: TGTGCCAGCAGCTTACGCGGGTCTAGCTCCTACGAGCAGTACTTC. This encodes CASSLRGSSSYEQYF.